A single sample is the source of the 5 T cell receptor beta chains below, sequenced in a study of T cells in Graves' hyperthyroidism and ophthalmopathy. Regions amplified from RNA transcripts were the TCR beta CDR3 regions. A first-round RT-PCR of the TCR CDR3 used the HTBI primer set. TCRdb ran MiXCR on the multiplex PCR reads and lists one entry per CDR3 protein. The sample consists of approximately 370,000 distinct CDR3 sequences, 14% to 15% of them appearing once. The sample comprised blood. These receptors were obtained from a woman aged 25 to 39 with Graves' hyperthyroidism.

The CDR3 spells CASSLGGVSSYNEQFF. The CDR3 DNA reads as TGTGCCAGCAGTCTGGGCGGGGTTAGCTCCTACAATGAGCAGTTCTTC. J is TRBJ2-1 and V is TRBV28, with a possible D match to TRBD2 (6 bases). Germline CDR1 and CDR2: MDHEN and SYDVKM. V was clipped by 5 bases and J by 0 bases, with 14 bases between them. The CDR3 spans 16 residues.

This clonotype was observed at least ten times. For the CDR3, the DNA is TGTGCCAGCAGCGACACTAGCGGGAGGGGAGATACGCAGTATTTT. This sequence encodes CASSDTSGRGDTQYF. V is TRBV7-9 and J is TRBJ2-3; 13 bases line up with TRBD2. V gave up 5 bases and J gave up 5 bases; unmatched junction bases: 4. Germline-derived CDR1 and CDR2 are SEHNR and FQNEAQ (reference sequence). There are 15 residues in the CDR3. Full variable domain (missing parts from reference TRBV7-9 and TRBJ2-3): DTGVSQNPRHKITKRGQNVTFRCDPISEHNRLYWYRQTLGQGPEFLTYFQNEAQLEKSRLLSDRFSAERPKGSFSTLEIQRTEQGDSAMYLCASSDTSGRGDTQYFGPGTRLTVL.

The V call is TRBV7-9, the J call TRBJ2-5; 8 bases map to TRBD1. Germline loops: CDR1 SEHNR, CDR2 FQNEAQ (reference sequence). CDR3 length: 17 residues. V shed 1 base and J 4 bases; nucleotides not matched to a gene: 11. CDR3 sequence reads: CASSLGGQGAPRETQYF. The CDR3 nucleotides are TGTGCCAGCAGCTTAGGGGGGCAGGGGGCGCCCCGAGAGACCCAGTACTTC.

This clonotype was counted many times. This sequence joins TRBV9 and TRBJ2-5; possibly TRBD2 for D (6 bases). V was trimmed by 2 bases and J by 3 bases, leaving 11 bases between them. CDR1 and CDR2 (germline): SGDLS, YYNGEE. The CDR3 length is 14 residues. DNA of the CDR3: TGTGCCAGCAGCGTTGGGACTGTGAAAGAGACCCAGTACTTC. Its translation: CASSVGTVKETQYF.

This clonotype was recorded many times. The CDR3 DNA follows: TGCGCCAGCAGCTCCCTAGGAGATTCGAACACTGAAGCTTTCTTT. Its protein is CASSSLGDSNTEAFF. The rearrangement uses TRBV5-1 and TRBJ1-1; D gene unclear. The V gene's germline CDR1 is SGHRS and CDR2 YFSETQ. V lost 3 bases to trimming and J lost 1 base, with 13 bases between them. The CDR3 extends over 15 amino acids.